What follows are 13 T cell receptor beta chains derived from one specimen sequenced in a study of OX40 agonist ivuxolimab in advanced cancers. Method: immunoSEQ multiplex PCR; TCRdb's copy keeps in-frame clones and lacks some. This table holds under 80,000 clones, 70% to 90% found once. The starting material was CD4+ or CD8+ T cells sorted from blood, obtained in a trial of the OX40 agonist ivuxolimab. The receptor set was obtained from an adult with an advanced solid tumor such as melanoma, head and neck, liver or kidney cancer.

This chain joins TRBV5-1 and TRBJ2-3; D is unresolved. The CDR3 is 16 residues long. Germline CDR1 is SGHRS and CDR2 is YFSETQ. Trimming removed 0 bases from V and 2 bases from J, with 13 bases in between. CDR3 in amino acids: CASSLVRGATTDTQYF. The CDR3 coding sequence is TGCGCCAGCAGCTTGGTAAGAGGAGCTACCACAGATACGCAGTATTTT.

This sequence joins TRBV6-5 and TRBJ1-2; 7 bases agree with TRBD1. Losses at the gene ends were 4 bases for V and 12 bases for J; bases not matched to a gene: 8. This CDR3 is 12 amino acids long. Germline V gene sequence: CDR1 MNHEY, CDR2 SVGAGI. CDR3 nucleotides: TGTGCCAGCAGTTCCCACCGACAGGGTCACACCTTC. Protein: CASSSHRQGHTF.

The CDR3 here is CAGRLAGGNTQYF. CDR3 sequence (DNA): TGTGCCGGTAGACTAGCGGGGGGGAATACGCAGTATTTT. The chain has TRBV7-2 and TRBJ2-3, with 14 bases fitting TRBD2. This CDR3 contains 13 residues. Germline V gives CDR1 SGHTA, CDR2 FQGNSA. The J segment lost 7 bases and the V segment lost 11 bases, leaving 5 bases of the junction unmatched.

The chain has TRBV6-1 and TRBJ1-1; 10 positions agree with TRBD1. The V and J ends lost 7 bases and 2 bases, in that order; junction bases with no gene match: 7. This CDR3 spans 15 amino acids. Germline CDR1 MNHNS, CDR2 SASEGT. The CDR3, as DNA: TGTGCCAGCATCCGGACAGGGGGTGCAAACACTGAAGCTTTCTTT. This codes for CASIRTGGANTEAFF.

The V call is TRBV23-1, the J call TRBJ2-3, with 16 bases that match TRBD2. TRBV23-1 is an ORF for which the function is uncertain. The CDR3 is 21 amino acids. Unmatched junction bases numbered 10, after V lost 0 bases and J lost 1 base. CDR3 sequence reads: CASSQSLGLAGGPVGTDTQYF. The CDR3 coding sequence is TGCGCCAGCAGTCAATCGTTGGGACTAGCGGGGGGGCCGGTGGGCACAGATACGCAGTATTTT.

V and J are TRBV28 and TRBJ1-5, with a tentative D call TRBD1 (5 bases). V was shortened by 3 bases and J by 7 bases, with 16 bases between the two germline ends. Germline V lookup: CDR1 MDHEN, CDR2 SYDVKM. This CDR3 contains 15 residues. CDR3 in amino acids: CASSFMGQAEQPQHF. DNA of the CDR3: TGTGCCAGCAGTTTCATGGGGCAGGCGGAACAGCCCCAGCATTTT.

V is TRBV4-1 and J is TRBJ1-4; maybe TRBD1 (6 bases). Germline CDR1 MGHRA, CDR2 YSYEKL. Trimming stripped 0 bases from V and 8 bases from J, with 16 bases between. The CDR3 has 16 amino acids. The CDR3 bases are TGCGCCAGCAGCCAAGAGGGGGTGGGGGCGCGGGAAAAACTGTTTTTT. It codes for CASSQEGVGAREKLFF.

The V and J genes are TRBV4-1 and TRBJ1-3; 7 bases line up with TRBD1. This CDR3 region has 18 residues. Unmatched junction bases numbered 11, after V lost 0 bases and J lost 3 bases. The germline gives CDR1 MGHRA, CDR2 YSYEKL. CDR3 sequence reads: CASSQDGGEGTVGNTIYF. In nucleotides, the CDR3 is TGCGCCAGCAGCCAAGATGGGGGAGAAGGGACAGTTGGAAACACCATATATTTT.

The CDR3 DNA reads TGTGCCAGCAGTCCGACAGGGGGTCGAAGCAATCAGCCCCAGCATTTT. It yields the protein CASSPTGGRSNQPQHF. The V call is TRBV27, the J call TRBJ1-5, with 9 positions matching TRBD1. The CDR3 spans 16 residues. CDR1 MNHEY and CDR2 SMNVEV come from the germline V gene (reference sequence). V was pared by 5 bases and J by 1 base, with 6 bases of the junction left unmatched.

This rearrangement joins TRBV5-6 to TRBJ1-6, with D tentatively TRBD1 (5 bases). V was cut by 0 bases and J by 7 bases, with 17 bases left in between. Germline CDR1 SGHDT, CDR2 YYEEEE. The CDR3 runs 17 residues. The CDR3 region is CASSLGWGRGENSPLHF. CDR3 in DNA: TGTGCCAGCAGCTTGGGGTGGGGCCGAGGGGAGAATTCACCCCTCCACTTT.

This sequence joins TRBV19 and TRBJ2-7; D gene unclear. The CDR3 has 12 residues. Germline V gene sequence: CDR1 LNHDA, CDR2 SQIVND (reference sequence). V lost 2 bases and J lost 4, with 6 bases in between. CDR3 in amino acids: CASSINRYEQYF. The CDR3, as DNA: TGTGCCAGTAGTATAAACCGGTACGAGCAGTACTTC.

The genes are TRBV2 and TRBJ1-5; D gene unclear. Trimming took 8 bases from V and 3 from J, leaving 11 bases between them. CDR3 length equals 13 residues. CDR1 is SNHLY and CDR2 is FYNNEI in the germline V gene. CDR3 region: CASRGQVNQPQHF. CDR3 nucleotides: TGTGCCAGCCGCGGGCAGGTCAATCAGCCCCAGCATTTT.

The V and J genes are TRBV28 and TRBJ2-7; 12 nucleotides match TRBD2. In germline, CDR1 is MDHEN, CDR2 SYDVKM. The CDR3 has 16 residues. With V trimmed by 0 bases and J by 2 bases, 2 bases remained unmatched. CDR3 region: CASSLWTSGGTYEQYF. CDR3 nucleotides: TGTGCCAGCAGTTTATGGACTAGCGGGGGAACCTACGAGCAGTACTTC.